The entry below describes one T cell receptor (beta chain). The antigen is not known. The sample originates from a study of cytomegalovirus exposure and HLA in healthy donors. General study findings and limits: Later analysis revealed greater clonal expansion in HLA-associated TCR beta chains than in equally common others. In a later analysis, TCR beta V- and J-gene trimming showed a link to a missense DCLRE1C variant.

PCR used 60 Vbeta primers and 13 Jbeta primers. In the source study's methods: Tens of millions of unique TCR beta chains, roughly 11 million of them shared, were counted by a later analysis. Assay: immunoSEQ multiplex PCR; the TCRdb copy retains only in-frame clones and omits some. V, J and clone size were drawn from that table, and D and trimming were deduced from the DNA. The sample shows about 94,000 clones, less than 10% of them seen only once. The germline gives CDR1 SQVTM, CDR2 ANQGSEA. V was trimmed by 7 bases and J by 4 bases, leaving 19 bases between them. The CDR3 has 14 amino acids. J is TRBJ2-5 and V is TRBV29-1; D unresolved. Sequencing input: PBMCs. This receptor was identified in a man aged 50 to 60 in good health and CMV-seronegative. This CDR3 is CSGAWAFPPETQYF. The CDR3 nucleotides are TGCAGCGGCGCATGGGCTTTCCCCCCAGAGACCCAGTACTTC.